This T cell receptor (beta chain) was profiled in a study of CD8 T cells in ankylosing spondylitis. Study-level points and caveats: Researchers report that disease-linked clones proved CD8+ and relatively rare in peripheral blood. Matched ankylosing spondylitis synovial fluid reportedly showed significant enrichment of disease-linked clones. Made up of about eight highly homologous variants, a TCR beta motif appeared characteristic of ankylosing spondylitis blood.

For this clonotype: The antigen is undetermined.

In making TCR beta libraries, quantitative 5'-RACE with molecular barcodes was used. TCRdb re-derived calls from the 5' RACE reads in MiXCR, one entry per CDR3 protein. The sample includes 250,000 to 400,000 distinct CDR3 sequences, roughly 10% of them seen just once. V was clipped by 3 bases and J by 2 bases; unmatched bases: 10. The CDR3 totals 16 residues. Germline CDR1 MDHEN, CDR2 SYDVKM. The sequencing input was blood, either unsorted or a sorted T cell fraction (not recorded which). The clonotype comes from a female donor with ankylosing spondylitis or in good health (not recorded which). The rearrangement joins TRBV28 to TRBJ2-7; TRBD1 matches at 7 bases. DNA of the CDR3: TGTGCCAGCAGTTTTCGGGACAGAACGTTTCCCTACGAGCAGTACTTC. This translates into CASSFRDRTFPYEQYF.